What follows are 2 T cell receptor beta chains derived from one specimen sequenced in a study of T cell changes during pregnancy in multiple sclerosis. TCRdb's table, derived via immunoSEQ multiplex PCR, lists solely in-frame clones and lacks some. The table shows about 42,000 clones, with 80% to 95% occurring only once. This sample comprised CD4+ T cells from peripheral blood mononuclear cells, obtained after pregnancy. These TCRs come from a female donor in good health, enrolled as a control in a pregnancy study.

The count of this clone is one. The chain joins TRBV4-2 to TRBJ1-3, with D perhaps TRBD1 (5 bases). Per germline, CDR1 LGHNA and CDR2 YNFKEQ. V lost 4 bases and J lost 2, with 21 bases in between. CDR3 length: 18 residues. This CDR3 is CASSPGGGRERPGNTIYF. The CDR3 nucleotides are TGTGCCAGCAGCCCTGGGGGGGGGAGGGAACGCCCTGGAAACACCATATATTTT.

The chain carries TRBV4-1 and TRBJ1-4; D is perhaps TRBD1 (5 bases). V was shortened by 8 bases and J by 4 bases, with 17 bases between the two germline ends. The V gene's germline CDR1 is MGHRA and CDR2 YSYEKL. The CDR3 runs 15 residues. CDR3 DNA sequence: TGCGCCAGCGGACAACTCAGAGCTTTTAATGAAAAACTGTTTTTT. This sequence encodes CASGQLRAFNEKLFF.